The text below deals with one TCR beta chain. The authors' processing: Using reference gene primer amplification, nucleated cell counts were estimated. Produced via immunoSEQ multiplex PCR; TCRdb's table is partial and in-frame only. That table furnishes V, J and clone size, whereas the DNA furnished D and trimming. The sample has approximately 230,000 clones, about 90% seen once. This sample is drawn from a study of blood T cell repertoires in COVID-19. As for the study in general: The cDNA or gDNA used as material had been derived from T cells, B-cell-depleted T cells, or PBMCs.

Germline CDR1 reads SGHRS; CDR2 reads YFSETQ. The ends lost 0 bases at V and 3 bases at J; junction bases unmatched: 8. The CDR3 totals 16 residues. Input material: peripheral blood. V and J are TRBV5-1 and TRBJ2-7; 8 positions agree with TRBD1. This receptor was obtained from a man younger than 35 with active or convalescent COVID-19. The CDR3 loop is CASSLAPRGQGYEQYF. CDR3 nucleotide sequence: TGCGCCAGCAGCTTGGCGCCCCGCGGACAGGGCTACGAGCAGTACTTC.